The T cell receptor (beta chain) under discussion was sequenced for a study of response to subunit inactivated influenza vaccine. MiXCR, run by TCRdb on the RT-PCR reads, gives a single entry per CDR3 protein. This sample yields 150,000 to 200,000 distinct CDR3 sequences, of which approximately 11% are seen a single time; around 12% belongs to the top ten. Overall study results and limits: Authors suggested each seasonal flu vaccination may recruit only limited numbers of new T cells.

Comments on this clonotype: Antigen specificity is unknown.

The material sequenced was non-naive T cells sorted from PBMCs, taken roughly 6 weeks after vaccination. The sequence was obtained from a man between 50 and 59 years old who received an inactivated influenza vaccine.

CDR3 in amino acids: CASSPLLATGELFF. The CDR3 bases are TGTGCCAGCAGTCCCCTGTTGGCAACCGGGGAGCTGTTTTTT. The chain recombines TRBV28 with TRBJ2-2; D remains ambiguous. Germline V gives CDR1 MDHEN, CDR2 SYDVKM. The CDR3 length is 14 residues. V was trimmed by 5 bases and J by 5 bases, leaving 12 bases between them. Filled out from reference TRBV28 and TRBJ2-2, the complete variable domain reads DVKVTQSSRYLVKRTGEKVFLECVQDMDHENMFWYRQDPGLGLRLIYFSYDVKMKEKGDIPEGYSVSREKKERFSLILESASTNQTSMYLCASSPLLATGELFFGEGSRLTVL.